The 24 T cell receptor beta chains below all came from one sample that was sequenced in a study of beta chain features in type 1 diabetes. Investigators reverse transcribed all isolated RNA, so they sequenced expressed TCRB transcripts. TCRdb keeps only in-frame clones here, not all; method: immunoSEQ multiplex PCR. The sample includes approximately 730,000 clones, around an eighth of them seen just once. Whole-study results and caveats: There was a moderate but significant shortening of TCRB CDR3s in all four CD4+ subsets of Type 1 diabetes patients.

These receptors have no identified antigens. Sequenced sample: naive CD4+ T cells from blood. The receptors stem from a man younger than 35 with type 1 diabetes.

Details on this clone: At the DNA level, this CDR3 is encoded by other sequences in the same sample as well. As DNA, the CDR3 is TGCAGCGCGCTCCCGACAGATACGCAGTATTTT. Translation gives CSALPTDTQYF. The J gene is TRBJ2-3, the V gene TRBV20-1; D unclear. The CDR3 consists of 11 residues. Germline V gene lookup returns CDR1 DFQATT and CDR2 SNEGSKA (reference sequence).

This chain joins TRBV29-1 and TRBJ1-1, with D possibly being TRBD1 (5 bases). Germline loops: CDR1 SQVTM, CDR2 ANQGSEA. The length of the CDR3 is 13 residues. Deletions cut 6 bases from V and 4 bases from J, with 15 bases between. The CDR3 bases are TGCAGCGTAGACCAGGGAGGGGCCACTGAAGCTTTCTTT. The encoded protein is CSVDQGGATEAFF.

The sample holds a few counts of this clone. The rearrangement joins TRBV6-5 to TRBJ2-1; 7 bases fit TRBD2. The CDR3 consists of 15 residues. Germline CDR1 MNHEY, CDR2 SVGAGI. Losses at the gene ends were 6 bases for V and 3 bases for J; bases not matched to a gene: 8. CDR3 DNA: TGTGCCAGCAGAACGGGGAGGGATTTCTACAATGAGCAGTTCTTC. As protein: CASRTGRDFYNEQFF.

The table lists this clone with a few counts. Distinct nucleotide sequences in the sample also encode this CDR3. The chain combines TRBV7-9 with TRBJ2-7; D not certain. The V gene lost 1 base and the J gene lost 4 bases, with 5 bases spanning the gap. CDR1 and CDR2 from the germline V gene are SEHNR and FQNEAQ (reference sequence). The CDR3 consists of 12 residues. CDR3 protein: CASSLGSYEQYF. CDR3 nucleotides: TGTGCCAGCAGCTTAGGCTCGTACGAGCAGTACTTC.

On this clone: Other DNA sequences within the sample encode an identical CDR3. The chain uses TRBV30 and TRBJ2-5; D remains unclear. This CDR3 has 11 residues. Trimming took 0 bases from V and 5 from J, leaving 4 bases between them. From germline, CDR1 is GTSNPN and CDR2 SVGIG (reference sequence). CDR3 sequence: CAWSVLETQYF. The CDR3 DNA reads TGTGCCTGGAGTGTCTTGGAGACCCAGTACTTC.

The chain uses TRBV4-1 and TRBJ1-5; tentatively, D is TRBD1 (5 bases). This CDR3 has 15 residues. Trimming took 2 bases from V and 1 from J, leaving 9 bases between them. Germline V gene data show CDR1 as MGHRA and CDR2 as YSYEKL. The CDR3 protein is CASSQMGLSNQPQHF. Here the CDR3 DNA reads TGCGCCAGCAGCCAAATGGGGCTGAGCAATCAGCCCCAGCATTTT.

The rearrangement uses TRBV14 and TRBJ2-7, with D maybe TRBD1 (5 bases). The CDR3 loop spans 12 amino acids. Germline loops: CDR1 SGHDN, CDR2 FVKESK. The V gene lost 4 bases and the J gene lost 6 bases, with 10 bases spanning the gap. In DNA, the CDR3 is TGTGCCAGCAGCCCAAGCAGGGTCGAGCAGTACTTC. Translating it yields CASSPSRVEQYF. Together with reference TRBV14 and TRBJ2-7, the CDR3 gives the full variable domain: EAGVTQFPSHSVIEKGQTVTLRCDPISGHDNLYWYRRVMGKEIKFLLHFVKESKQDESGMPNNRFLAERTGGTYSTLKVQPAELEDSGVYFCASSPSRVEQYFGPGTRLTVT.

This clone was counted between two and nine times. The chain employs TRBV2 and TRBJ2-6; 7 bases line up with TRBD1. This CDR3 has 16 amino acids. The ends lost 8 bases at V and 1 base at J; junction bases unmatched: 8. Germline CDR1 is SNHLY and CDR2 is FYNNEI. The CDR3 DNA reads TGTGCCAGCCCCCGGGACAGAGGTTCTGGGGCCAACGTCCTGACTTTC. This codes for CASPRDRGSGANVLTF.

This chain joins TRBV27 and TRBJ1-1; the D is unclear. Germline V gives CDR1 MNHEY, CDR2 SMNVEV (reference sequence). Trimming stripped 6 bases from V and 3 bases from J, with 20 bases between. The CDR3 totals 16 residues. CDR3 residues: CASSALGFEEDTEAFF. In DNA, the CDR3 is TGTGCCAGCAGCGCCTTGGGGTTTGAAGAGGACACTGAAGCTTTCTTT.

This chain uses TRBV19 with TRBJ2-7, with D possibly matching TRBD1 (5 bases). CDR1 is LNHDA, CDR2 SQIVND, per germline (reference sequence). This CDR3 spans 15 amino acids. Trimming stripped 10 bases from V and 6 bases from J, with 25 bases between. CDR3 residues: CATLITREKALEQYF. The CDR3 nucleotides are TGTGCCACCCTGATAACCAGGGAAAAAGCGCTCGAGCAGTACTTC.

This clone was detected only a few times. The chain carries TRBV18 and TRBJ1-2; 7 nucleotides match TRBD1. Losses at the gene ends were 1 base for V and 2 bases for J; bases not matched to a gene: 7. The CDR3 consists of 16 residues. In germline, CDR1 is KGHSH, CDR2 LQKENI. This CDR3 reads CASSPRLTTGNYGYTF. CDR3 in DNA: TGTGCCAGCTCACCACGCCTAACGACAGGGAACTATGGCTACACCTTC. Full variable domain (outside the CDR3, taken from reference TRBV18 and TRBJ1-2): NAGVMQNPRHLVRRRGQEARLRCSPMKGHSHVYWYRQLPEEGLKFMVYLQKENIIDESGMPKERFSAEFPKEGPSILRIQQVVRGDSAAYFCASSPRLTTGNYGYTFGSGTRLTVV.

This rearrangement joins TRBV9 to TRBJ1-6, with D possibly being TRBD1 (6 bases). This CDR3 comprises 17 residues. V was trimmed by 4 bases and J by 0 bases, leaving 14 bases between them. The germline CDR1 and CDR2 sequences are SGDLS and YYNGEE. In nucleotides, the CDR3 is TGTGCCAGCAGCTTATCGGACAGTCCCTCCTATAATTCACCCCTCCACTTT. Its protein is CASSLSDSPSYNSPLHF.

The CDR3 DNA reads TGTGCCAGTAGTGTCACAGTGGCAGATACGCAGTATTTT. Encoded protein: CASSVTVADTQYF. The rearrangement links TRBV19 to TRBJ2-3; no firm D call. In germline, CDR1 is LNHDA, CDR2 SQIVND (reference sequence). V lost 5 bases to trimming and J lost 4 bases, with 10 bases between them. The CDR3 contains 13 residues.

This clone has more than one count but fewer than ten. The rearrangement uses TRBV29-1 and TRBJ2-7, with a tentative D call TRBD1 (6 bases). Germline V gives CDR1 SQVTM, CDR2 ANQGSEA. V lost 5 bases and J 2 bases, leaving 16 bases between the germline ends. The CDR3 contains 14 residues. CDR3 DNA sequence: TGCAGCGTTTCGGGGTCCAGGGGCGCCTACGAGCAGTACTTC. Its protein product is CSVSGSRGAYEQYF.

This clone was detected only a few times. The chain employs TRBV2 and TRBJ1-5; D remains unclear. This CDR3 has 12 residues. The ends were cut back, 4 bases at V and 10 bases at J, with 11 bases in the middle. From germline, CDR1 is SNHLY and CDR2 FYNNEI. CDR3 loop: CASSGPEVPQHF. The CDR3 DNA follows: TGTGCCAGCAGTGGACCCGAAGTCCCCCAGCATTTT.

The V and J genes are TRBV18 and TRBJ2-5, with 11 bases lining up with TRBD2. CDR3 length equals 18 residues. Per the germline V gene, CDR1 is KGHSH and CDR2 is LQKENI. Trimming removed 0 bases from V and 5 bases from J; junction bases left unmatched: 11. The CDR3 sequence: CASSPPSNLAGGYETQYF. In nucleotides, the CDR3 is TGTGCCAGCTCACCACCTTCGAACCTAGCGGGGGGATACGAGACCCAGTACTTC.

The CDR3: CASSPRTGENTEAFF. The CDR3 bases are TGTGCCAGCAGTCCACGGACAGGGGAGAACACTGAAGCTTTCTTT. The rearrangement joins TRBV27 to TRBJ1-1; 9 nucleotides match TRBD1. The ends lost 5 bases at V and 1 base at J; junction bases unmatched: 5. The CDR3 is 15 residues long. The germline CDR1 and CDR2 sequences are MNHEY and SMNVEV (reference sequence).

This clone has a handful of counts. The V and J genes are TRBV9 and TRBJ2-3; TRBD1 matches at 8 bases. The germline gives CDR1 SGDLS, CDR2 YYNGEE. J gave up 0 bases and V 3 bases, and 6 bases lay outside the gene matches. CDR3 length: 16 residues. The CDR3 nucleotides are TGTGCCAGCAGCGCTCGGACAGGGATCAGCACAGATACGCAGTATTTT. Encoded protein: CASSARTGISTDTQYF.

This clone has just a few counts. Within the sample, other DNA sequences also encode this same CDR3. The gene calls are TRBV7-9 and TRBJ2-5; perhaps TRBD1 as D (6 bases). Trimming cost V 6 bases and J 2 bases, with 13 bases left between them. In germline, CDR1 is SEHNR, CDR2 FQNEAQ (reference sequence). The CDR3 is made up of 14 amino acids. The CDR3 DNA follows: TGTGCCAGCAGTCCAGGGACAAAGCAAGAGACCCAGTACTTC. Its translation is CASSPGTKQETQYF.

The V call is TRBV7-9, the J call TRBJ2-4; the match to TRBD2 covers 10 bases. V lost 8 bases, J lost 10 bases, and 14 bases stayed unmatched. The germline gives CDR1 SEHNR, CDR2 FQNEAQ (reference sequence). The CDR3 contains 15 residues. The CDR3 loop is CASLRASGGPPIQYF. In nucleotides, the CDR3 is TGTGCCAGCCTAAGGGCTAGCGGGGGCCCTCCAATTCAGTACTTC.

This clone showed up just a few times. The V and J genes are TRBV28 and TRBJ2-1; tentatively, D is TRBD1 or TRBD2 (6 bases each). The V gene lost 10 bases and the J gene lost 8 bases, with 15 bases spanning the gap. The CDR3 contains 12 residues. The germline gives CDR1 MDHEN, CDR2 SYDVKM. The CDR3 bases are TGTGCCACCACGGGGGCACTGGATGAGCAGTTCTTC. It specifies CATTGALDEQFF.

The CDR3 here is CASSRGLTEAFF. CDR3 DNA: TGTGCCAGCAGCAGGGGGCTCACTGAAGCTTTCTTT. The rearrangement links TRBV25-1 to TRBJ1-1, with 8 nucleotides matching TRBD1. CDR1 and CDR2 from the germline V gene are MGHDK and SYGVNS. The CDR3 totals 12 residues. The ends lost 6 bases at V and 4 bases at J; junction bases unmatched: 1.

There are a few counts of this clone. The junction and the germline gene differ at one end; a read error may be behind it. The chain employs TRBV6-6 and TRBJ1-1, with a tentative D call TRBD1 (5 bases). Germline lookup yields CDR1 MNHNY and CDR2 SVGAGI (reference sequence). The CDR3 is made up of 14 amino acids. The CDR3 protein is CASTYTRVNTEAFF. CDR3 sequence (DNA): TGTGCCAGCACTTACACCAGGGTGAACACTGAAGCTTTCTTT.

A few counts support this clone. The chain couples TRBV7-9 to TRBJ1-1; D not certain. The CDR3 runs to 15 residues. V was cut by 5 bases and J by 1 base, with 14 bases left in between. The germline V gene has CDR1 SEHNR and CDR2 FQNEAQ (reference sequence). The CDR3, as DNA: TGTGCCAGCAGCCTCGACGGGGTGGGGAACACTGAAGCTTTCTTT. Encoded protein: CASSLDGVGNTEAFF.